A single sample gave rise to the 13 T cell receptor beta chains below, sequenced in a study of cytomegalovirus exposure and HLA in healthy donors (TCRdb year 2017). The library was made by the immunoSEQ multiplex PCR assay. A mixture of 60 forward primers for TCR Vbeta segments and 13 reverse primers for TCR Jbeta segments was used in the multiplex PCR. In its TCRdb copy, this immuneACCESS table keeps in-frame sequences only and misses some clones. Where compared with another copy, unresolved V genes explain less than half of these, and the others have no known cause. In this sample the table shows around 85,000 clones, roughly 75% of which occur a single time. The top ten constitute roughly 4.2% of the sample. The source material was PBMCs. These receptors were obtained from a man between 60 and 75 years old in good health and CMV-seronegative.

This chain uses TRBV19 with TRBJ1-6, with TRBD1 identical over 8 bases. After removal of 3 bases from V and 9 bases from J, the junction contained 4 bases not matched to a gene. Germline CDR1 is LNHDA and CDR2 is SQIVND (reference sequence). CDR3 length: 14 residues. Here the CDR3 DNA reads TGTGCCAGTAGTATCACAGGGGGGAGTTCACCCCTCCACTTT. It translates to CASSITGGSSPLHF.

The chain couples TRBV5-5 to TRBJ2-2, with 7 bases identical to TRBD1. The CDR3 is 19 residues long. Germline V gene data show CDR1 as SGHKS and CDR2 as YYEKEE (reference sequence). V was clipped by 0 bases and J by 4 bases; unmatched bases: 15. CDR3 residues: CASSLGALGRTGPTGELFF. Written as DNA, the CDR3 is TGTGCCAGCAGCTTGGGGGCTTTGGGTAGGACAGGTCCCACCGGGGAGCTGTTTTTT.

This chain links TRBV5-4 with TRBJ2-5; TRBD2 aligns across 9 bases. Germline V gives CDR1 SGHNT, CDR2 YYREEE (reference sequence). Trimming removed 0 bases from V and 1 base from J; junction bases left unmatched: 10. The CDR3 runs 18 residues. CDR3 in DNA: TGTGCCAGCAGCTTGGCCCCGGGACTAGCCCTATTCCAAGAGACCCAGTACTTC. This codes for CASSLAPGLALFQETQYF.

This clone appeared a single time. The chain links TRBV7-9 to TRBJ2-3, with 9 bases fitting TRBD2. V was clipped by 5 bases and J by 3 bases; unmatched bases: 9. CDR1 is SEHNR and CDR2 is FQNEAQ in the germline V gene (reference sequence). CDR3 length: 16 amino acids. As DNA, the CDR3 is TGTGCCAGCAGCCAGAGCTCTAGCGGGATTACAGATACGCAGTATTTT. Its protein product is CASSQSSSGITDTQYF. The full variable domain, in which reference TRBV7-9 and TRBJ2-3 provide the parts outside the CDR3, is DTGVSQNPRHKITKRGQNVTFRCDPISEHNRLYWYRQTLGQGPEFLTYFQNEAQLEKSRLLSDRFSAERPKGSFSTLEIQRTEQGDSAMYLCASSQSSSGITDTQYFGPGTRLTVL.

This clone has only a few counts. CDR3 in amino acids: CASSRGSGGNSYNEQFF. CDR3 sequence (DNA): TGTGCCAGTAGTAGGGGTAGCGGGGGGAACTCCTACAATGAGCAGTTCTTC. V gene TRBV19 combines with J gene TRBJ2-1; 10 bases align to TRBD2. The germline CDR1 and CDR2 sequences are LNHDA and SQIVND (reference sequence). The CDR3 covers 17 residues. V lost 4 bases to trimming and J lost 0 bases; unmatched junction nucleotides: 6.

This chain connects TRBV2 to TRBJ2-7, with 9 bases fitting TRBD1. The length of the CDR3 is 14 residues. Germline V gene data show CDR1 as SNHLY and CDR2 as FYNNEI. The J segment lost 0 bases and the V segment lost 4 bases, leaving 1 base of the junction unmatched. The CDR3 sequence is CASSGDRDSYEQYF. In nucleotides, the CDR3 is TGTGCCAGCAGTGGGGACAGGGACTCCTACGAGCAGTACTTC.

J is TRBJ2-1 and V is TRBV18, with TRBD2 identical over 10 bases. CDR1 is KGHSH, CDR2 LQKENI, per germline. This CDR3 region has 15 residues. V was pared by 4 bases and J by 6 bases, with 6 bases of the junction left unmatched. The DNA of the CDR3 is TGTGCCAGCTCACAAAGCGGGGGGGCCCTCAATGAGCAGTTCTTC. Its protein product is CASSQSGGALNEQFF.

This sequence joins TRBV19 and TRBJ2-7, with D possibly being TRBD1 (5 bases). Germline loops: CDR1 LNHDA, CDR2 SQIVND (reference sequence). The CDR3 has 12 amino acids. V lost 7 bases and J 2 bases, leaving 9 bases between the germline ends. The CDR3 sequence is CASMTDTYEQYF. The CDR3 DNA follows: TGTGCCAGTATGACAGACACCTACGAGCAGTACTTC.

The V and J genes are TRBV19 and TRBJ1-1, with D possibly TRBD1 on 5 matching bases. Germline CDR1 LNHDA, CDR2 SQIVND (reference sequence). V shed 5 bases and J shed 1 base, with 14 bases lying between them. The CDR3 runs 15 residues. The CDR3 is CASSLTGGTNTEAFF. Here the CDR3 DNA reads TGTGCCAGTAGTCTTACGGGAGGGACGAACACTGAAGCTTTCTTT.

V is TRBV10-3 and J is TRBJ2-7, with D tentatively TRBD1 (7 bases). The CDR3 runs 14 residues. Per the germline V gene, CDR1 is ENHRY and CDR2 is SYGVKD. The V end lost 2 bases, the J end lost 2 bases, and 10 bases lay between the germline ends. This CDR3 is CAISEGGGPYEQYF. The DNA for the CDR3 is TGTGCCATCAGTGAGGGAGGGGGCCCCTACGAGCAGTACTTC.

V and J are TRBV28 and TRBJ1-5; D not resolved. V was pared by 3 bases and J by 5 bases, with 11 bases between. Germline CDR1 and CDR2: MDHEN and SYDVKM. The CDR3 has 14 amino acids. The CDR3 DNA reads as TGTGCCAGCAGTTTGTCGCAGGTCGATCAGCCCCAGCATTTT. It translates to CASSLSQVDQPQHF.

The DNA of the CDR3 is TGTGCCAGCAGGGACAGGGAGAATCAGCCCCAGCATTTT. Translated, it gives CASRDRENQPQHF. This chain links TRBV2 with TRBJ1-5; TRBD1 matches at 8 bases. Germline trimming cut 6 bases from V and 4 bases from J; bases unmatched to any gene: 2. The germline V gene has CDR1 SNHLY and CDR2 FYNNEI. This CDR3 has 13 residues.

This clone was seen more than once but under ten times. The gene calls are TRBV12-5 and TRBJ1-5; no clear D gene. Trimming removed 7 bases at V and 0 bases at J, with 16 bases between. The CDR3 covers 16 residues. CDR1 is LGHNT and CDR2 is FRNRAP in the germline V gene. This CDR3 is CASASRRTDSNQPQHF. In nucleotides, the CDR3 is TGTGCTAGTGCGAGTCGGCGGACTGATAGCAATCAGCCCCAGCATTTT.